This T cell receptor beta chain is drawn from a study of T cells in Graves' hyperthyroidism and ophthalmopathy. Amplification of TCR beta CDR3 regions used RNA as the template. TCR CDR3 regions were first amplified by RT-PCR with HTBI primers. TCRdb reanalysed the multiplex PCR reads using MiXCR and keeps one entry per CDR3 protein. The sample includes 210,000 or so distinct CDR3 sequences, 15% to 20% of them seen just once. Patients having uncontrolled infection, another autoimmune disease, pregnancy or lactation were not included. Thyroid ultrasound, orbital computed tomography, clinical symptoms, and serum thyroxine and TRAb underpinned diagnoses. The V and J ends lost 8 bases and 8 bases respectively, with 22 bases between them. The CDR3 length is 15 residues. Germline CDR1 is WNHNN and CDR2 is SYGVQD (reference sequence).

This rearrangement joins TRBV10-1 to TRBJ2-1; D not certain. The sequencing sample was made of blood. The sequence derives from a man over 45 with Graves' hyperthyroidism. CDR3 sequence: CASPWHGWYKDEQFF. In DNA form, the CDR3 reads TGCGCCAGCCCTTGGCACGGATGGTACAAGGATGAGCAGTTCTTC.